The subject of this entry is one T cell receptor (beta chain). Its antigen is unknown. This sample includes further DNA sequences coding for the same CDR3. These data come from a study of shared clonotypes between healthy human individuals. Study-level points and caveats: When compared with the clonotypes that were shared by all four sorted-subset donors, the non-shared clonotypes turned out to have lower generation probabilities. Some naive CD4 clonotypes, 4.5% to 5.5%, turned up in common across four donors.

V shed 4 bases and J 4 bases; nucleotides not matched to a gene: 4. CDR3 length: 15 amino acids. The germline CDR1 and CDR2 sequences are SGHRS and YFSETQ. Recent acute infections and vaccinations were absent in the healthy HIV-negative adult donors. Profiling relied on immunoSEQ multiplex PCR, and the TCRdb table lists in-frame clones only, not all of them. The table lists over a million clones, about 74% of them singletons. The V call is TRBV5-1, the J call TRBJ2-2; 10 bases align to TRBD1. The sequenced sample consisted of memory CD4+ T cells sorted from blood. Noted subset: CD45RA-negative fraction. The clonotype comes from a young man in good health. CDR3 nucleotides: TGCGCCAGCAGCCTTCGGACAGGGGGCACCGGGGAGCTGTTTTTT. Encoded protein: CASSLRTGGTGELFF.